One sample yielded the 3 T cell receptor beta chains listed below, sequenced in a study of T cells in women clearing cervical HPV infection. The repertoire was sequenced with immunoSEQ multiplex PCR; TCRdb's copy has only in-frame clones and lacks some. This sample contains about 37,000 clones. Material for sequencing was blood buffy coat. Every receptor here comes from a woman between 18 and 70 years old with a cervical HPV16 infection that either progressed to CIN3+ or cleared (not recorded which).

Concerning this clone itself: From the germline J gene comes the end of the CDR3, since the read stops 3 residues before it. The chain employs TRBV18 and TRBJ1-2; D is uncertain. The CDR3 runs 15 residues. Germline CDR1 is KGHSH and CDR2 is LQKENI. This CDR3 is CASSLAGGPSNDYTF. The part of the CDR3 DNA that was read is TGTGCCAGCTCATTAGCGGGAGGTCCTTCCAATGAC.

Here the CDR3 reads CASSTKGGLGAFF. The part of the CDR3 DNA that was read is TGTGCCAGCAGCACGAAGGGGGGGTTGGGA. The chain has TRBV14 and TRBJ1-1; perhaps TRBD1 as D (6 bases). The sequence runs out 3 residues before the end of the CDR3; the remainder is reconstructed from the germline J gene. The CDR3 has 13 amino acids. The V gene's germline CDR1 is SGHDN and CDR2 FVKESK.

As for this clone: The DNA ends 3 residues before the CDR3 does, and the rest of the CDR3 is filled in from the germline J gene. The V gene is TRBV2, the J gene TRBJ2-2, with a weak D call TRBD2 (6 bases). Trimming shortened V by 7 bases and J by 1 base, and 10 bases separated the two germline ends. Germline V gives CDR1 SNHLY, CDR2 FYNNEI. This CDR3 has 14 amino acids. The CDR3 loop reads CASTLAVNTGELFF. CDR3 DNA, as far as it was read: TGTGCCAGCACCTTAGCGGTGAACACCGGGGAG.